This TCR beta chain emerged from a study of beta chain features in type 1 diabetes (dated by TCRdb to 2017 to 2018). General notes on the study: Mean age, gender distribution, total cell number and subset yield were not different between patients and healthy donors. The study compared the TCRB repertoires of sorted circulating CD4+ T cell subsets in recently diagnosed type 1 diabetes patients with those in matched healthy donors. A total of some 100,000,000 sorted cells were examined across all samples, and the number of cells per subset was strongly correlated with RNA yield. Naive and central memory subsets were obtained from all 30 or so donors, but regulatory and stem cell-like memory subsets were isolated from only 8 patients and roughly 8 healthy donors.

All of the isolated RNA was reverse transcribed with the High Capacity cDNA Reverse Transcription Kit, so expressed TCRB transcripts were sequenced. Naive, central memory and regulatory T cell samples underwent deep immunoSEQ sequencing, averaging roughly 3.4 million total reads per sample. After sorted cells were lysed in RLT buffer, RNA was extracted with DNase-treated RNeasy Micro or Mini kits, with the choice depending on cell number. Each cell subset was processed on its own to prevent cross-contamination, while patient and healthy donor samples were processed together. TCRB sequences were amplified from cDNA with the immunoSEQ multiplex PCR, producing 87-bp fragments spanning the CDR3 region. Amplicons were sequenced on the Illumina HiSeq platform. The authors' pipeline ran thus. PCR bias was computationally corrected using synthetic template baselines, reads within Hamming distance 2 were collapsed, and singletons that could not be merged were discarded. By aligning reads against IMGT, V, D and J genes, CDR3 length, and insertions or deletions at six rearrangement sites were assigned. Within each subset, clonotype counts were normalized to sorted cell number, after which true diversity and Gini coefficients were computed with the tcR R package. Repertoire sharing was quantified using the overlap coefficient calculated on TCRB nucleotide sequences. Out-of-frame TCRB sequences from naive cells were analyzed to stand in for the pre-selection repertoire. Drawn from immuneACCESS, this table holds only the in-frame rearrangements with V and J called that TCRdb kept. Clones are partly lost; checked studies trace under half to an unresolved V gene and leave the rest unexplained. That table is the source of V, J and clone size, and D and trimming were worked out from the DNA. The sample table records about 640,000 clones; 12% of these occur just once. Roughly 0.11% of the sample goes to the ten largest clones.

The CDR3 goes from the cysteine to the phenylalanine over 14 residues. Only CDR3 DNA is held: 42 bases, read in frame from base 1. CDR1 and CDR2 (SGHVS, FQNEAQ) derive from the germline V gene. From V the trimming removes 5 bases and from J it removes 5 bases, while the gene matches leave 8 bases of the junction unaccounted for. The paper as a whole reports these results and caveats: Type 1 diabetes patients showed a moderate but significant shortening of TCRB CDR3 length in all four CD4+ subsets. The naive, central memory and regulatory TCRB repertoires appeared to resemble one another more closely among patients than among healthy donors. HLA sub-analyses involved small numbers of individuals, so any influence of HLA type on TCRB rearrangement remained unresolved. Because cDNA was sequenced instead of genomic DNA, highly expressing activated cells could be over-represented, though the groups showed no difference in activation or CD3 levels. Fewer insertions and more nucleotide deletions at VDJ recombination sites were observed in patients with type 1 diabetes, implying thymic rearrangement abnormalities. PCR might favor shorter templates, but patient and control samples were amplified and corrected together, so any skew would affect both groups equally.

This clone was counted between two and nine times. It has no known antigen specificity. Base-call qualities are not available, and no considerably larger clone is one nucleotide away. Each donor gave one peripheral blood draw, approximately 0.11 L on average, collected into heparinised tubes. Naive, central memory, regulatory and stem cell-like memory CD4+ T cells were sorted on a BD FACSAria II using a panel including CD45RO, CCR7, CD25, CD127, CD95 and CD27. Purity was above 95% for every sorted population. Right away, PBMCs were isolated by Lymphoprep density gradient centrifugation and were stained directly, with no culture step. So that batch effects would be minimized, each experiment stained and sorted samples in pairs, pairing one healthy donor with one patient.

The sequence is built from TRBV7-8 and TRBJ1-2, and 7 bases in between align with TRBD1. Sample: naive CD4+ T cells from blood. The meaning of the sample's cell subset or site label: true naive CD4+ T cells. The TCR was taken from a man younger than 45 with type 1 diabetes. This receptor has the CDR3 CASSVDRVPYGYTF. The base sequence is TGTGCCAGCAGCGTCGACAGGGTACCGTATGGCTACACCTTC.